The sequence of this T cell receptor beta chain was determined in a study of blood T cell repertoires in COVID-19 (TCRdb year 2020). With respect to the entire study: Collaborator samples came from the United States, Italy and Spain and covered acute and convalescent phases of COVID-19. The prospective study material was composed of cDNA or gDNA derived from T cells, B-cell-depleted T cells, or PBMCs. The dataset comprised deeply sampled blood TCRbeta repertoires from subjects exposed to, actively infected with, or recovered from COVID-19. The repertoires were released in a freely available public database intended as a resource for research on the immune response to SARS-CoV-2. Samples came from the ongoing ImmuneRACE study (first 160 participants) plus 1,254 subjects from 6 global collaborators. Sample metadata almost always included a de-identified subject ID, COVID-19 status, age in years and sex. Where available, HLA class I and class II types were obtained from metadata supplied by the sample provider rather than from assay-based typing. General study outcomes and caveats: How much clinical and demographic metadata was included differed by source and by participant, and the metadata was provided uncurated.

The CDR3 starts with the cysteine, ends with the phenylalanine, and has 12 residues. Kept here is only the CDR3 DNA, which spans 36 bases and is read in frame from base 1. Germline trimming amounts to 6 bases on V and 5 bases on J, with 4 as the count of junction bases outside the gene matches. From a lookup of the germline V gene, CDR1 and CDR2 are SQVTM and ANQGSEA. Another Seattle source contributed samples from volunteer blood donors who had recovered from COVID-19. Whole blood was collected in K2EDTA tubes by collaborating institutions according to the institutions' own protocols. Collaborator samples were shipped for TCRbeta analysis as frozen whole blood, isolated PBMCs, or DNA extracted from either sample type. Worth noting for this clone: It lacks a known antigen. No much larger clonotype is one base removed from it; base qualities were not supplied.

TCRbeta CDR3 regions were amplified from genomic DNA by means of the immunoSEQ Assay, a bias-controlled multiplex PCR. The paper's processing steps were these. The number of nucleated cells in each sample was estimated from the amplification of reference gene primers within the assay. To quantify the absolute abundance of each unique TCRbeta CDR3 rearrangement, sequence reads were collapsed and filtered. For each sample, productive Simpson clonality was calculated by taking the square root of Simpson's diversity index across productive rearrangements. This is the immuneACCESS table as TCRdb keeps it, with only in-frame sequences that have V and J called. A part of the clones is gone; compared with another copy, unresolved V genes explain less than half, and the rest is unexplained. Clone size and the V and J calls come from that table; the DNA yielded D and trimming. The sample includes 150,000 to 200,000 clones, with 80% to 90% observed a single time. The ten largest clones take up about 1.9% of the sample.

The rearranged segments are TRBV29-1 and TRBJ2-7, with 10 bases matching TRBD1. The sequence was collected from a man between 18 and 29 years old who had recovered from COVID-19. Source material: peripheral blood. The encoded CDR3 is CSVWDRGDEQYF. At the DNA level, the sequence is TGCAGCGTGTGGGACAGGGGCGACGAGCAGTACTTC.